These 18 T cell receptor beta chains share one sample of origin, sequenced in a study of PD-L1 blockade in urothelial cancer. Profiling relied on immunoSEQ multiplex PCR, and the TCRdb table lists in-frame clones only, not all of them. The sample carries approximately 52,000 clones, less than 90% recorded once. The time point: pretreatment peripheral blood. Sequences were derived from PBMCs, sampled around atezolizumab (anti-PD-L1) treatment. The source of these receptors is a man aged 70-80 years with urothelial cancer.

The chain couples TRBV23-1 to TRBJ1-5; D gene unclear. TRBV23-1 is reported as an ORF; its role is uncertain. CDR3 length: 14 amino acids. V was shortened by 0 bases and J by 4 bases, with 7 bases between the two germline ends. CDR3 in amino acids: CASSQSPGNQPQHF. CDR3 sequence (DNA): TGCGCCAGCAGTCAATCTCCAGGAAATCAGCCCCAGCATTTT.

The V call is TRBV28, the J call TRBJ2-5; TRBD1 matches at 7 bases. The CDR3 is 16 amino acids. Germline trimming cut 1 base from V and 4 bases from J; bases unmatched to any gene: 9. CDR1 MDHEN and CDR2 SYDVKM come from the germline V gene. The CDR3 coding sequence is TGTGCCAGCAGTTTATCCACAGGGGTAAGAGGAGAGACCCAGTACTTC. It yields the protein CASSLSTGVRGETQYF.

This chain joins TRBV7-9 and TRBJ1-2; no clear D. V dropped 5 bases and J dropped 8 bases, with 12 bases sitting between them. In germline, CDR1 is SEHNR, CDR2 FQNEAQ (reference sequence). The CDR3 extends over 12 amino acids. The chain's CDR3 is CASSQGGVGYTF. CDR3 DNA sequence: TGTGCCAGCAGCCAAGGCGGGGTAGGCTACACCTTC.

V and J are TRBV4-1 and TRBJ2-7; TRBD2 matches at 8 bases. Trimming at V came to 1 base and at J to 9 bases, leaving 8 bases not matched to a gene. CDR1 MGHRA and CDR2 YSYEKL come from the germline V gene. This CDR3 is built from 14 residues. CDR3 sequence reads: CASSQGGTSSAQYF. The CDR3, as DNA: TGCGCCAGCAGCCAAGGGGGGACTAGTTCCGCGCAGTACTTC.

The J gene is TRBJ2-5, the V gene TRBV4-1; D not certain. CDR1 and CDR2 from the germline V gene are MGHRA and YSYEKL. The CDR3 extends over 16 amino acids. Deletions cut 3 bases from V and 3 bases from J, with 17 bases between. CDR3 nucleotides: TGCGCCAGCAGCCACGCTTTGGGCCGTAAGAAAGAGACCCAGTACTTC. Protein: CASSHALGRKKETQYF.

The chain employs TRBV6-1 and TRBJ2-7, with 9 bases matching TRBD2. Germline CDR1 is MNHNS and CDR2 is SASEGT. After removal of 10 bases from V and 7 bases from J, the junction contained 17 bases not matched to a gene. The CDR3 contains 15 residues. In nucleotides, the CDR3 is TGTGCCACCGCCTTTGGGGCGGGAGGGCCTGGGGAGCAGTACTTC. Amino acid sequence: CATAFGAGGPGEQYF.

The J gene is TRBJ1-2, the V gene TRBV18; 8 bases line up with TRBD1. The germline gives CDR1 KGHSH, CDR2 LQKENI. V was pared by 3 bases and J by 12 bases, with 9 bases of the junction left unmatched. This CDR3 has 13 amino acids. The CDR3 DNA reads TGTGCCAGCTCACCGGCACAGACAGGGGACAACACCTTC. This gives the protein CASSPAQTGDNTF. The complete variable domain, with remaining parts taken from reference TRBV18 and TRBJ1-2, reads NAGVMQNPRHLVRRRGQEARLRCSPMKGHSHVYWYRQLPEEGLKFMVYLQKENIIDESGMPKERFSAEFPKEGPSILRIQQVVRGDSAAYFCASSPAQTGDNTFGSGTRLTVV.

CDR3 DNA: TGTGCCAGCAGCGTAGGTGGAGTTCTCTCCTACAATGAGCAGTTCTTC. Translation: CASSVGGVLSYNEQFF. V usage is TRBV9 and J usage is TRBJ2-1, with D hard to call. The V gene lost 0 bases and the J gene lost 0 bases, with 10 bases spanning the gap. The germline V gene encodes CDR1 SGDLS and CDR2 YYNGEE. CDR3 size: 16 residues.

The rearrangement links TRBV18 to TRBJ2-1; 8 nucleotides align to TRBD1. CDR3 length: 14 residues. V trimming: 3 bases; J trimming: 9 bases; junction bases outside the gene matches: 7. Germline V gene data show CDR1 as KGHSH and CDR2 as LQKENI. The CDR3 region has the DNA TGTGCCAGCTCACCCCGGACAGGGAACGGTGAGCAGTTCTTC. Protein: CASSPRTGNGEQFF.

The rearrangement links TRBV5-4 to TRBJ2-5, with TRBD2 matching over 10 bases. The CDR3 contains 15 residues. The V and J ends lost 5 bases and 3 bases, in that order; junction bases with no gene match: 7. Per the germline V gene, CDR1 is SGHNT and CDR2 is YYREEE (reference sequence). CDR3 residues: CASSFRTSGKETQYF. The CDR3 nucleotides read TGTGCCAGCAGTTTTAGGACTAGCGGTAAAGAGACCCAGTACTTC.

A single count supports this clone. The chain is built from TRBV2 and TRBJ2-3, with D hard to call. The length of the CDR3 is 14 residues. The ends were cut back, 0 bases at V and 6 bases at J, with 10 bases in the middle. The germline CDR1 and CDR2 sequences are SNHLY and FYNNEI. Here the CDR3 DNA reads TGTGCCAGCAGTGAAGCGGTGGCAACGGATACGCAGTATTTT. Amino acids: CASSEAVATDTQYF.

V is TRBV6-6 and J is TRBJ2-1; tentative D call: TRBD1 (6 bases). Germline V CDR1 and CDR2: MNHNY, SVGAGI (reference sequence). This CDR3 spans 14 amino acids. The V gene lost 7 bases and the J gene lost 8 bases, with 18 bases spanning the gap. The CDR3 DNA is TGTGCCAGCACCCTACTAACAGGGTCGGATGAGCAGTTCTTC. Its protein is CASTLLTGSDEQFF.

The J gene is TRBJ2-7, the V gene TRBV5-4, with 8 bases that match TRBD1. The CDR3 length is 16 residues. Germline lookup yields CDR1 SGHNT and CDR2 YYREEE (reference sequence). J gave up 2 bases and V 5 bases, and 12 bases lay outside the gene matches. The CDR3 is CASSPPTQQGAYEQYF. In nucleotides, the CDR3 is TGTGCCAGCAGTCCGCCCACGCAACAGGGGGCCTACGAGCAGTACTTC.

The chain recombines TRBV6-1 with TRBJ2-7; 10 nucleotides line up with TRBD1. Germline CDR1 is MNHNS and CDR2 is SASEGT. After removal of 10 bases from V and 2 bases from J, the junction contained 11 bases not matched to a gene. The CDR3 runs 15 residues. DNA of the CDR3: TGTGCCACCAGAGGGGGGGGACAGGGGACCTACGAGCAGTACTTC. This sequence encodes CATRGGGQGTYEQYF.

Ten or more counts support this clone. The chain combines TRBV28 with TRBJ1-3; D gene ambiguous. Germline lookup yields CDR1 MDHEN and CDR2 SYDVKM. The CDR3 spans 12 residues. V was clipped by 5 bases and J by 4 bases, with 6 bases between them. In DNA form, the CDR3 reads TGTGCCAGCAGTCAACAGGGAAACACCATATATTTT. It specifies CASSQQGNTIYF.

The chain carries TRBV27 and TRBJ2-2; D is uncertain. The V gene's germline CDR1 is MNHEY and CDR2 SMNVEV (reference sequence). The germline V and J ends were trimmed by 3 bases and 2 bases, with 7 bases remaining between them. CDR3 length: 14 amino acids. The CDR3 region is CASSFGGNTGELFF. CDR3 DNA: TGTGCCAGCAGTTTTGGCGGAAACACCGGGGAGCTGTTTTTT.

The CDR3 is CASRAGTGYALEQYF. Written as DNA, the CDR3 is TGTGCCAGCAGGGCAGGGACAGGCTACGCCCTGGAGCAGTACTTC. V gene TRBV28 combines with J gene TRBJ2-7; 8 bases agree with TRBD1. CDR1 and CDR2 from the germline V gene are MDHEN and SYDVKM. The CDR3 covers 15 residues. V lost 6 bases, J lost 7 bases, and 14 bases stayed unmatched.

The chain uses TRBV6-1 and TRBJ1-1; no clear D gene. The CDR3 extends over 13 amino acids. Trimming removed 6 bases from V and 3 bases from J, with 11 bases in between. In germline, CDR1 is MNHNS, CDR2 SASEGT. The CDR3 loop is CASSRDGDTEAFF. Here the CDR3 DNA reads TGTGCCAGCAGCCGCGACGGAGACACTGAAGCTTTCTTT.